These T cell receptor beta chains were read from a single sample in a study of graft-versus-host responses after intestinal transplantation. The data were produced by immunoSEQ multiplex PCR, yet TCRdb's version contains in-frame clones alone and is incomplete. The table lists about 110,000 clones, 93% of them singletons. Antigens of these TCRs are unknown. This specimen was unstimulated CD8+ T cells sorted from spleen or lymph node cells, taken before intestinal transplant. The receptors stem from a human donor who received an intestinal transplant. Each CDR3 is given with its conserved first and last residue. Each record gives: V gene, D gene, J gene, clone size, CDR3 DNA, CDR3 protein. A D gene is named only where the DNA matches it firmly. Size tells how often a clone was seen (once, few, many) or the class of an expanded clone, and some rows leave it out.

TRBV6-5	NA	TRBJ2-7	once	TGTGCCAGCAGTTACCTCTCAGGGGTCCACGAGCAGTACTTC	CASSYLSGVHEQYF
TRBV27	NA	TRBJ2-7	NA	TGTGCCAGCAGTTTCGGTTTCTCCTACGAGCAGTACTTC	CASSFGFSYEQYF
TRBV4-2	NA	TRBJ2-7	NA	TGTGCCAGCAGCCAAGCAAGTTACGAGCAGTACTTC	CASSQASYEQYF
TRBV5-4	NA	TRBJ2-1	NA	TGTGCCAGCAGCTCGGACGGATACAATGAGCAGTTCTTC	CASSSDGYNEQFF
TRBV27	TRBD2	TRBJ2-1	NA	TGTGCCAGCAGTCCCCGACTAGCTTCACACGAGCAGTTCTTC	CASSPRLASHEQFF
TRBV7-9	TRBD2	TRBJ2-1	NA	TGTGCCAGCAGCCTCGGGGGAGGGGAGGGGCACAATGAGCAGTTCTTC	CASSLGGGEGHNEQFF
TRBV9	NA	TRBJ1-1	NA	TGTGCCAGCAGCGTAGGAACGAACACTGAAGCTTTCTTT	CASSVGTNTEAFF
TRBV27	NA	TRBJ2-7	NA	TGTGCCAGCAGTTTATCGGGCGCGATAAGCTCCTACGAGCAGTACTTC	CASSLSGAISSYEQYF
TRBV2	NA	TRBJ2-7	NA	TGTGCCAGCAAGCCGGGGACGCCCTACGAGCAGTACTTC	CASKPGTPYEQYF
TRBV25-1	NA	TRBJ2-3	NA	TGTGCCAGCAGGGCCCGGACGGATACGCAGTATTTT	CASRARTDTQYF
TRBV10-3	TRBD2	TRBJ2-7	NA	TGTGCCATCAGTGAGAACAGCGGGAGGAATAGGTACGAGCAGTACTTC	CAISENSGRNRYEQYF
TRBV19	NA	TRBJ1-5	few	TGTGCCAGTAGTGCCCGGGGGGAGGGCAATCAGCCCCAGCATTTT	CASSARGEGNQPQHF
TRBV19	TRBD1	TRBJ1-2	NA	TGTGCCAGTAGTCACAGGGGGACTAACTATGGCTACACCTTC	CASSHRGTNYGYTF
TRBV9	TRBD2	TRBJ2-1	NA	TGTGCCAGCAGCGTAGGACTAGCGGGAGCCTACAATGAGCAGTTCTTC	CASSVGLAGAYNEQFF
TRBV25-1	NA	TRBJ1-1	NA	TGTGCCAGCAGTGAGTTGGTTGGGGGCATCAACACTGAAGCTTTCTTT	CASSELVGGINTEAFF
TRBV6-5	TRBD1	TRBJ1-5	once	TGTGCCAGCAGCGGGGACAGGGGCGTTCAGCCCCAGCATTTT	CASSGDRGVQPQHF
TRBV6-5	NA	TRBJ1-1	NA	TGTGCCAGCAGTTACTCGAAGAACATTGAAGCTTTCTTT	CASSYSKNIEAFF
TRBV15	TRBD2	TRBJ2-6	NA	TGTGCCACCAGCTGGGAGGGCAGGCTGTACGGGGCCAACGTCCTGACTTTC	CATSWEGRLYGANVLTF
TRBV5-5	TRBD2	TRBJ2-2	NA	TGTGCCAGCAGCTTGGAAGTATTAGGTAGCGGGAGTAGGAATGTCGGGGAGCTGTTTTTT	CASSLEVLGSGSRNVGELFF
TRBV28	TRBD1	TRBJ2-1	NA	TGTGCCAGCAGTTTCCGGACAGGGGTGAATGAGCAGTTCTTC	CASSFRTGVNEQFF
TRBV29-1	NA	TRBJ2-1	NA	TGCAGCGTGGCTTCTAGCTTGTCACCCTACAATGAGCAGTTCTTC	CSVASSLSPYNEQFF
TRBV4-1	NA	TRBJ2-7	NA	TGCGCCAGCAGCCAAGTTACCGCGCGGTACGACGAGCAGTACTTC	CASSQVTARYDEQYF
TRBV5-4	NA	TRBJ1-1	NA	TGTGCCAGCAGCCCCACAGAGAACACTGAAGCTTTCTTT	CASSPTENTEAFF
TRBV5-1	NA	TRBJ2-7	NA	TGCGCCAGCAGCGTTGGGATCTACGAGCAGTACTTC	CASSVGIYEQYF
TRBV5-4	NA	TRBJ2-7	NA	TGTGCCAGCAGCTCCGGGACCGGGACTTCCTACGAGCAGTACTTC	CASSSGTGTSYEQYF
TRBV9	NA	TRBJ2-2	NA	TGTGCCAGCAGCGTAGACAGCGTCGATGACGGGGAGCTGTTTTTT	CASSVDSVDDGELFF
TRBV7-6	NA	TRBJ1-1	NA	TGTGCCAGCAGCTTCTCGGGTGGTGAAGCTTTCTTT	CASSFSGGEAFF
TRBV28	TRBD1	TRBJ1-2	NA	TGTGCCAGCAGTACAGGGGGATATGGCTACACCTTC	CASSTGGYGYTF
TRBV9	TRBD1	TRBJ1-2	once	TGTGCCAGCAGCTCCGTATTTAGGGTCTCCCAGACAGGGAACTATGGCTACACCTTC	CASSSVFRVSQTGNYGYTF
TRBV6-6	TRBD1	TRBJ2-7	once	TGTGCCACCCACCGGGACAGCTCCTACGAGCAGTACTTC	CATHRDSSYEQYF
TRBV13	NA	TRBJ2-1	NA	TGTGCCAGCAGCCTCGAGAGTTACAATGAGCAGTTCTTC	CASSLESYNEQFF
TRBV5-8	NA	TRBJ2-1	NA	TGTGCCAGCAGCTTGGGCTCCTACAATGAGCAGTTCTTC	CASSLGSYNEQFF
TRBV13	TRBD2	TRBJ2-7	NA	TGTGCCAGCAGCCACAGTAGCGGGATCCCAACCTACGAGCAGTACTTC	CASSHSSGIPTYEQYF
TRBV27	NA	TRBJ2-5	once	TGTGCCAGCAGGACCGAAGAGACCCAGTACTTC	CASRTEETQYF